Listed here is a single TCR beta chain. Only in-frame clones appear in the TCRdb table, and some are missing; sequencing was by immunoSEQ multiplex PCR. The sample lists around 30,000 clones, roughly 90% occurring once. The sample belongs to a study of blood T cell repertoires in COVID-19. This CDR3 is 18 amino acids long. V lost 4 bases to trimming and J lost 10 bases; unmatched junction nucleotides: 20. Germline V lookup: CDR1 SGHTA, CDR2 FQGNSA. The sample was peripheral blood. The chain recombines TRBV7-2 with TRBJ2-1, with 9 bases identical to TRBD1. The sequence came from a human donor in a cohort sampled during active COVID-19. CDR3 in DNA: TGTGCCAGCAGCTACTCCCCATTTACGGGACAGGGCGGTCGCGAGCAGTTCTTC. Its protein product is CASSYSPFTGQGGREQFF.